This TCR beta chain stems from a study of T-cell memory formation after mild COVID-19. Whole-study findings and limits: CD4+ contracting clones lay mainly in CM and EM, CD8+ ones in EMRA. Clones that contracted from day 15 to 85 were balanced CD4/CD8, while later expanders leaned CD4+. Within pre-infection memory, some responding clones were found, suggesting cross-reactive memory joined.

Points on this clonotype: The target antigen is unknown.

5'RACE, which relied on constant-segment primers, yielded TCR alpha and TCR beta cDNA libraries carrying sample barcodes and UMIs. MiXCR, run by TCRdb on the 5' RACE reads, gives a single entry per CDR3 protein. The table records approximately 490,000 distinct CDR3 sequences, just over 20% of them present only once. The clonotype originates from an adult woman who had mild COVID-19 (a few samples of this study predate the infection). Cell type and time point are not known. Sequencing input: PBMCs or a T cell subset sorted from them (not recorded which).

CDR3 nucleotides: TGTGCCAGCAGCGGGCCCGCCAACGTCCTGACTTTC. Its protein is CASSGPANVLTF. The V gene is TRBV9, the J gene TRBJ2-6; no clear D. Trimming took 3 bases from V and 7 from J, leaving 5 bases between them. The germline gives CDR1 SGDLS, CDR2 YYNGEE. The CDR3 runs 12 residues.